This TCR beta chain appears in the sequencing data of a study of response to subunit inactivated influenza vaccine. Germline CDR1 and CDR2: SGHRS and YFSETQ. The CDR3 is 14 amino acids. V lost 2 bases and J lost 5; bases outside the gene matches: 5. As for this clonotype: Its antigen remains unidentified.

TCRdb reprocessed the RT-PCR reads via MiXCR and lists one record per CDR3 protein. The sample yields roughly 700,000 distinct CDR3 sequences, about 14% seen once. Study observations and caveats: Authors suggested each seasonal influenza vaccination recruits few new T cells.

The starting material was PBMCs from blood, obtained 14 days before vaccination. The receptor was isolated from a man aged 50 to 59 who received an inactivated influenza vaccine. The V and J genes are TRBV5-1 and TRBJ2-7; 9 bases align to TRBD1. Written as DNA, the CDR3 is TGCGCCAGCAGCTTCGGGACAGGGTTCAACGAGCAGTACTTC. Amino acids: CASSFGTGFNEQYF.